This T cell receptor beta chain was observed in a study of T cell repertoires in ileal Crohn's disease. Whole-study context: Operated complications were stricturing disease (approximately 61%) and penetrating disease (around 40%). The M6 sample came from neoterminal ileum during colonoscopy after surgery.

Method: immunoSEQ multiplex PCR; TCRdb's copy keeps in-frame clones and lacks some. The data show approximately 11,000 clones, about two thirds seen once. The time point: neoterminal ileum biopsy at postoperative endoscopy, about 6 months after surgery. Germline lookup yields CDR1 MGHRA and CDR2 YSYEKL. J gave up 4 bases and V 1 base, and 5 bases lay outside the gene matches. The CDR3 sequence is 16 residues long. Sequencing was carried out using ileal tissue. The genes are TRBV4-1 and TRBJ2-5; 11 bases line up with TRBD1. This TCR was sampled from an adult with Crohn's disease. CDR3 sequence reads: CASSQGMGTGGETQYF. DNA for the CDR3: TGCGCCAGCAGCCAAGGAATGGGGACAGGGGGAGAGACCCAGTACTTC.